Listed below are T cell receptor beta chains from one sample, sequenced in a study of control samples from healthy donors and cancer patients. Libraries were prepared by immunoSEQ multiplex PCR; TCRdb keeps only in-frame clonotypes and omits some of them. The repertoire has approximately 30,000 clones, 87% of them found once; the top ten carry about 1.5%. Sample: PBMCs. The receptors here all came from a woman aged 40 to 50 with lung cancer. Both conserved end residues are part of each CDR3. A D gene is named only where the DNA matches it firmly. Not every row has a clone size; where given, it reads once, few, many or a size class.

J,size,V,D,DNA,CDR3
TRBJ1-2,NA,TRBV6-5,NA,TGTGCCAGCAGTCTACGGAGTAACTATGGCTACACCTTC,CASSLRSNYGYTF
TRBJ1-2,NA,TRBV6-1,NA,TGTGCCAGCAGTGAAGCAGGCCTCTTGGGTGGCTACACCTTC,CASSEAGLLGGYTF
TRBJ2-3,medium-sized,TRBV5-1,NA,TGCGCCAGCAGCTTGGGGCTTAGCACAGATACGCAGTATTTT,CASSLGLSTDTQYF
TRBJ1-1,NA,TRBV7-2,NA,TGTGCCAGCAGCTTAGGAAGGGCGTCGGGCACTGAAGCTTTCTTT,CASSLGRASGTEAFF
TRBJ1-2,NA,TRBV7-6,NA,TGTGCCAGCAGCTTAGCGGGGTCAGCCGGCTACACCTTC,CASSLAGSAGYTF
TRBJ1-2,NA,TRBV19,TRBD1,TGTGCCAGTAGCCCAACGGGACAGGCCGGCTACACCTTC,CASSPTGQAGYTF
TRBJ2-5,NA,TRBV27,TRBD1,TGTGCCAGCAGTCCCGGACAGGCCCAGTACTTC,CASSPGQAQYF
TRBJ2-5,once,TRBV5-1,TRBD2,TGCGCCAGCAGCTTGGCTCCGGGGGGAGAGACCCAGTACTTC,CASSLAPGGETQYF
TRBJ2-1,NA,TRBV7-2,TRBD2,TGTGCCAGCAGCTCCCCGGGGGGAAAGCAGTTCTTC,CASSSPGGKQFF
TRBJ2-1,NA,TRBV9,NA,TGTGCCAGCAGCGTAAGTCCGAGGAATGAGCAGTTCTTC,CASSVSPRNEQFF
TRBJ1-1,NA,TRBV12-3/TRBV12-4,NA,TGTGCCAGCAGTACTGTTCTCACTGAAGCTTTCTTT,CASSTVLTEAFF
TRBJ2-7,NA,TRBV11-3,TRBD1,TGTGCCAGCAGCATCGGACAGGCCTACGAGCAGTACTTC,CASSIGQAYEQYF
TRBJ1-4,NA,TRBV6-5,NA,TGTGCCAGCGCATCCCAGGTGGCAACTAATGAAAAACTGTTTTTT,CASASQVATNEKLFF
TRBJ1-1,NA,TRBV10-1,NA,TGCGCCAGCAGTGAGTCAAAGTGGGACCTGGAAATGTGGACTGAAGCTTTCTTT,CASSESKWDLEMWTEAFF
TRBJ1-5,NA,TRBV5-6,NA,TGTGCCAGCAGTAACAGTCGGGGATCAACCGCCTATAGCAATCAGCCCCAGCATTTT,CASSNSRGSTAYSNQPQHF
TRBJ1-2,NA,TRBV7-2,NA,TGTGCCAGCAGCCCCGGGGGGGGAAACGGCTATGGCTACACCTTC,CASSPGGGNGYGYTF
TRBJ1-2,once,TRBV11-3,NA,TGTGCCAGCAGCTTGAACAGAAAGGGCAACTATGGCTACACCTTC,CASSLNRKGNYGYTF
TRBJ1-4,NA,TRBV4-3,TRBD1,TGCGCCAGCAGCCAAGAGATAACAGGGGGATACGAAAAACTGTTTTTT,CASSQEITGGYEKLFF
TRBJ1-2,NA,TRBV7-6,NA,TGTGCCAGCAGCTCTGGACATCAAGGGAACTATGGCTACACCTTC,CASSSGHQGNYGYTF
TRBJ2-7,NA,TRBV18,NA,TGTGCCAGCTCACCACCGGACGGCTCCTACGAGCAGTACTTC,CASSPPDGSYEQYF
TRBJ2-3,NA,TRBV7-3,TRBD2,TGTGCCAGCAGCCCTAGCGGGGGAGATACGCAGTATTTT,CASSPSGGDTQYF
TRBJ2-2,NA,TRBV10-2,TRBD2,TGCGCCAGCAGTGATATCCGGACTAGCGGGGTCCAAGGCGGGGAGCTGTTTTTT,CASSDIRTSGVQGGELFF
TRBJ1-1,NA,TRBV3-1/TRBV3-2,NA,TGTGCCAGCAGGCAGGGTGCTGAAGCTTTCTTT,CASRQGAEAFF
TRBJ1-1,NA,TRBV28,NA,TGTGCCAGCAGTTCGGGACGTCCGGGTGCTTTCTTT,CASSSGRPGAFF
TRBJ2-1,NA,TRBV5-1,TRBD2,TGCGCCAGCAGCTCCGGACTAGCGGGGGGGCTAAATGAGCAGTTCTTC,CASSSGLAGGLNEQFF
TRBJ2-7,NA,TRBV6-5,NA,TGTGCCAGCGCGAGGAGCCGGGACCGCTCCTACGAGCAGTACTTC,CASARSRDRSYEQYF
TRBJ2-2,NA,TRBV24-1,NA,TGTGCCACCAGTGATTTGAACCCCACCCCGAACACCGGGGAGCTGTTTTTT,CATSDLNPTPNTGELFF
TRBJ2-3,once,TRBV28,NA,TGTGCCAGCAGCGCGGGGGATACGCAGTATTTT,CASSAGDTQYF
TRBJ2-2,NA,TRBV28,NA,TGTGCCAGCAGTTTTTCGCGAACGAACCCCGCGAACACCGGGGAGCTGTTTTTT,CASSFSRTNPANTGELFF
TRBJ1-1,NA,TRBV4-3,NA,TGCGCCAGCAGAAGCCGCGGGAACACTGAAGCTTTCTTT,CASRSRGNTEAFF
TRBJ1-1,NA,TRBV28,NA,TGTGCCAGCAACATAATCCGACAGGCAGCTTTCTTT,CASNIIRQAAFF
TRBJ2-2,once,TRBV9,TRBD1,TGTGCCAGCAGCTCCCTTGAGGGGGCAGGGTCCGGGGAGCTGTTTTTT,CASSSLEGAGSGELFF
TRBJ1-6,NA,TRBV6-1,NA,TGTGCCAGCAGTGAAAAACCCGGCCCCAGGAGTACCCTCCACTTT,CASSEKPGPRSTLHF
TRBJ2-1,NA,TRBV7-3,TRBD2,TGTGCCAGCAGCTTAGCGGGACTAGCGGGGACAGACAATGAGCAGTTCTTC,CASSLAGLAGTDNEQFF
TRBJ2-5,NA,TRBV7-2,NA,TGTGCCAGCAGCCCAACAGGGTTCCAAGAGACCCAGTACTTC,CASSPTGFQETQYF
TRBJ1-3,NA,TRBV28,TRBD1,TGTGCCAGCAGTTTTCGACAGGGCAGTTCTGGAAACACCATATATTTT,CASSFRQGSSGNTIYF
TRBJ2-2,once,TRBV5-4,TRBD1,TGTGCCAGCAGCCACCGGGACAGGGTTACCGGGGAGCTGTTTTTT,CASSHRDRVTGELFF
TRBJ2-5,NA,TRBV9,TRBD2,TGTGCCAGCAGCGTATCGACGGGGGGCCAAGAGACCCAGTACTTC,CASSVSTGGQETQYF
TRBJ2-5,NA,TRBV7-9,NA,TGTGCCAGCATGGGGCCCCGAGGGACCCAGTACTTC,CASMGPRGTQYF
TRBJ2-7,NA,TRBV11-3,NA,TGTGCCAGCAGCTTTACCCCCGGCAGGTACGAGCAGTACTTC,CASSFTPGRYEQYF
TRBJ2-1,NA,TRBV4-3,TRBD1,TGCGCCAGCAGCCACGATTACGGGACAGGTTTGTTGAATGAGCAGTTCTTC,CASSHDYGTGLLNEQFF